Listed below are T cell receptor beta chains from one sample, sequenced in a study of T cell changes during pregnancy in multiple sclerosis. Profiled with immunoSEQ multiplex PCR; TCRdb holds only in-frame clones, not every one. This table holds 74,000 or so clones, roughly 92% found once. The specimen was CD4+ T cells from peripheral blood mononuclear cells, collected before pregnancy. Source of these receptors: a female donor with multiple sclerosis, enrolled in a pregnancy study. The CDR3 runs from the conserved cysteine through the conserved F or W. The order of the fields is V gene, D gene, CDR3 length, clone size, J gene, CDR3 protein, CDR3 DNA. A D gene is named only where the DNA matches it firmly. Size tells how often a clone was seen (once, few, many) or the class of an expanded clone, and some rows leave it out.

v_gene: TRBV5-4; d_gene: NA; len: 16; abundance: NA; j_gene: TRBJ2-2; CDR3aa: CASSLGGARGTGELFF; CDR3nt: TGTGCCAGCAGCTTGGGTGGGGCAAGGGGCACCGGGGAGCTGTTTTTT
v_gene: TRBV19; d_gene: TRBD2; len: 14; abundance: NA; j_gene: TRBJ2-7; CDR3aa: CASSMLAGTYEQYF; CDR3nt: TGTGCCAGTAGTATGCTAGCGGGGACCTACGAGCAGTACTTC
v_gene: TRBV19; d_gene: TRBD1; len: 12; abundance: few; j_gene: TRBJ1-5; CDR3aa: CASSDPGTAQHF; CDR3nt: TGTGCCAGTAGCGATCCCGGGACAGCCCAGCATTTT
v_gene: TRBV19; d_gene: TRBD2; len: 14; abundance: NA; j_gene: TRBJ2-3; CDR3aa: CASRRDYSTDTQYF; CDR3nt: TGTGCCAGTCGCCGGGACTATTCCACAGATACGCAGTATTTT
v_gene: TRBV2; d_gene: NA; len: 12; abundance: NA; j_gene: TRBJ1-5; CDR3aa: CASSVYNQPQHF; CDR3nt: TGTGCCAGCAGTGTGTACAATCAGCCCCAGCATTTT
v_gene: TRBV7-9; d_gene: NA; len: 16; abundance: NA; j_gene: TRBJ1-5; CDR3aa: CASSRTGGPKNQPQHF; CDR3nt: TGTGCCAGCAGCCGCACGGGAGGACCGAAAAATCAGCCCCAGCATTTT
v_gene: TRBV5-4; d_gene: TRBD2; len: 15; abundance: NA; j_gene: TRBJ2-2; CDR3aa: CASSVLAGGPGELFF; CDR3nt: TGTGCCAGCAGCGTTCTAGCGGGGGGGCCCGGGGAGCTGTTTTTT
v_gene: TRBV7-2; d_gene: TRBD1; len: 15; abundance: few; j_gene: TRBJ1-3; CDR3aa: CASRLTGGSGNTIYF; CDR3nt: TGTGCCAGCAGGCTTACAGGGGGCTCTGGAAACACCATATATTTT
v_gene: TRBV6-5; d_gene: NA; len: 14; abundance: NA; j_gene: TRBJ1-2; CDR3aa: CASSYGQGNYGYTF; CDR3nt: TGTGCCAGCAGTTACGGTCAGGGCAACTATGGCTACACCTTC
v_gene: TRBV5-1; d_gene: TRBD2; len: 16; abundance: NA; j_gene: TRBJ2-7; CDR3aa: CASSWGVRGNSYEQYF; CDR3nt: TGCGCCAGCAGCTGGGGGGTGCGGGGGAACTCCTACGAGCAGTACTTC
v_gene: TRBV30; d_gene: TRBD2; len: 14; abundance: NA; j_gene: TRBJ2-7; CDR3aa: CAWNPLAGGNEQYF; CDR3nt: TGTGCCTGGAACCCTCTAGCGGGGGGGAACGAGCAGTACTTC
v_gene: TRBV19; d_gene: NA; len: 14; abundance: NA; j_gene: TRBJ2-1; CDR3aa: CASSKGGGRLEEFF; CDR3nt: TGTGCCAGTAGTAAGGGAGGAGGACGATTGGAGGAGTTCTTC
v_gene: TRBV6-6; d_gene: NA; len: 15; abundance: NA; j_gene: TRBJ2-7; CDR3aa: CASRLSGEVRYEQYF; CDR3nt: TGTGCCAGCCGTTTATCGGGGGAGGTCCGCTACGAGCAGTACTTC
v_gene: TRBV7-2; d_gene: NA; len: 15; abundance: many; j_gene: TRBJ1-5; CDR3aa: CASSDRGISNQPQHF; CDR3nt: TGTGCCAGCAGCGACCGGGGGATTAGCAATCAGCCCCAGCATTTT
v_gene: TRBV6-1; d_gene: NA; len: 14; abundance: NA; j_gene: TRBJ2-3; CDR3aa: CATRLDPSTDTQYF; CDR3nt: TGTGCCACCCGACTGGATCCTAGCACAGATACGCAGTATTTT
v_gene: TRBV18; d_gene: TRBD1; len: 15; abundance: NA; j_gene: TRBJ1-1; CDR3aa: CASSPVGQGRTEAFF; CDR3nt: TGTGCCAGCTCACCAGTCGGACAGGGCCGAACTGAAGCTTTCTTT
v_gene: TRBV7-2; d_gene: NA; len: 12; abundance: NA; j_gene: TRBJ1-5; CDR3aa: CASSLGGRILNF; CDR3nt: TGTGCCAGCAGCTTAGGTGGCAGGATTTTGAATTTT
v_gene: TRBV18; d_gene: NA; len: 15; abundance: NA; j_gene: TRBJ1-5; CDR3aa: CASSPPGSGYQPQHF; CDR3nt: TGTGCCAGCTCACCACCGGGGAGTGGATATCAGCCCCAGCATTTT